The next 27 T cell receptor beta chains were all read from a single sample in a study of cytomegalovirus exposure and HLA in healthy donors. In the PCR, 60 Vbeta and 13 Jbeta primers were used. TCRdb keeps only in-frame clones here, not all; method: immunoSEQ multiplex PCR. Of 150,000 to 200,000 clones in the sample, about 81% are singletons; the top ten hold 1.5%. Sequenced input: PBMCs. The receptors here all came from a girl aged 10-17 years in good health and CMV-seropositive.

The V gene is TRBV25-1, the J gene TRBJ2-7, with D maybe TRBD1 (5 bases). V lost 8 bases and J lost 1, with 9 bases in between. Germline CDR1 reads MGHDK; CDR2 reads SYGVNS. The CDR3 extends over 12 amino acids. The CDR3 region is CASGAFSYEQYF. CDR3 nucleotide sequence: TGTGCCAGCGGGGCCTTTTCCTACGAGCAGTACTTC.

This clone has a single count. This chain uses TRBV9 with TRBJ2-1; D possibly corresponds to TRBD2 (6 bases). The ends were cut back, 5 bases at V and 1 base at J, with 13 bases in the middle. The germline gives CDR1 SGDLS, CDR2 YYNGEE. The CDR3 loop spans 15 amino acids. The DNA for the CDR3 is TGTGCCAGCAGTGATTTGCGGGGTTCCTACAATGAGCAGTTCTTC. This sequence encodes CASSDLRGSYNEQFF.

This chain uses TRBV7-9 with TRBJ1-2; 9 nucleotides line up with TRBD1. The trim removed 4 bases at V and 8 bases at J, leaving 14 bases unmatched. Germline CDR1 is SEHNR and CDR2 is FQNEAQ (reference sequence). CDR3 length equals 16 residues. CDR3 DNA: TGTGCCAGCAGCTCCGTCCGGGACAGGGAACTTTTAGGCTACACCTTC. Encoded protein: CASSSVRDRELLGYTF.

The chain is built from TRBV28 and TRBJ2-7; 9 bases fit TRBD2. Germline CDR1 and CDR2: MDHEN and SYDVKM. The length of the CDR3 is 16 residues. V dropped 1 base and J dropped 4; count of bases not matched to a gene: 8. This CDR3 reads CASSLFGSGSTYEQYF. In DNA, the CDR3 is TGTGCCAGCAGTTTATTCGGTAGCGGGAGTACGTACGAGCAGTACTTC.

A single count supports this clone. The gene calls are TRBV18 and TRBJ1-2; TRBD1 might be the D (5 bases). Germline V CDR1 and CDR2: KGHSH, LQKENI. CDR3 length equals 16 residues. Trimming cost V 6 bases and J 4 bases, with 21 bases left between them. The CDR3 sequence: CASSPQTANQGYGYTF. CDR3 DNA: TGTGCCAGCTCGCCCCAGACAGCTAACCAGGGCTATGGCTACACCTTC.

V gene TRBV7-6 combines with J gene TRBJ1-3; D is unclear. V lost 2 bases, J lost 0 bases, and 14 bases lay in between. Germline V CDR1 and CDR2: SGHVS, FNYEAQ. The CDR3 totals 17 residues. CDR3 DNA: TGTGCCAGCAGCTTATCCAAAGAAGACTTCTCTGGAAACACCATATATTTT. Its protein product is CASSLSKEDFSGNTIYF.

This chain uses TRBV11-2 with TRBJ2-7; 7 bases match TRBD1. V lost 5 bases to trimming and J lost 2 bases; unmatched junction nucleotides: 6. Germline V CDR1 and CDR2: SGHAT, FQNNGV. This CDR3 comprises 14 residues. CDR3 sequence: CASSPLGQPYEQYF. CDR3 DNA: TGTGCCAGCAGCCCCCTGGGACAGCCCTACGAGCAGTACTTC.

The J gene is TRBJ1-2, the V gene TRBV18, with 10 bases fitting TRBD1. Germline CDR1 reads KGHSH; CDR2 reads LQKENI. With 3 bases clipped from V and 5 bases from J, the junction kept 6 bases outside the gene matches. The CDR3 has 15 amino acids. The chain's CDR3 is CASSPEDRGLYGYTF. The CDR3 nucleotides read TGTGCCAGCTCACCGGAAGACAGGGGGCTTTATGGCTACACCTTC.

About this clone: At one end the junction does not follow the germline gene, possibly because of a read error. The chain employs TRBV7-7 and TRBJ2-3; 9 bases are shared with TRBD2. The CDR3 contains 15 residues. Germline assignment: CDR1 SSHAT and CDR2 FNYEAQ (reference sequence). The CDR3 region is CASSSGLASTDTQYF. DNA for the CDR3: TGTGCTAGCAGTTCGGGACTAGCTAGCACAGATACGCAGTATTTT.

The V gene is TRBV18, the J gene TRBJ1-2; D is unclear. The CDR3 has 13 amino acids. V lost 3 bases, J lost 3 bases, and 8 bases lay in between. Germline values: CDR1 KGHSH, CDR2 LQKENI. The CDR3 DNA reads TGTGCCAGCTCACCTGTCTTATACTATGGCTACACCTTC. Protein sequence: CASSPVLYYGYTF. The full variable domain, its missing parts supplied by reference TRBV18 and TRBJ1-2, is NAGVMQNPRHLVRRRGQEARLRCSPMKGHSHVYWYRQLPEEGLKFMVYLQKENIIDESGMPKERFSAEFPKEGPSILRIQQVVRGDSAAYFCASSPVLYYGYTFGSGTRLTVV.

This clone turned up a few times. The chain has TRBV4-1 and TRBJ2-3; weak D call: TRBD2 (5 bases). Germline lookup yields CDR1 MGHRA and CDR2 YSYEKL. The CDR3 has 17 residues. Trimming pared 2 bases from V and 0 bases from J, leaving 15 bases between. The CDR3 reads CASSQRAILVSTDTQYF. DNA of the CDR3: TGCGCCAGCAGCCAAAGGGCTATACTAGTGAGCACAGATACGCAGTATTTT.

V gene TRBV7-2 combines with J gene TRBJ1-2; D not resolved. CDR3 length: 15 residues. The V end lost 2 bases, the J end lost 3 bases, and 13 bases lay between the germline ends. From germline, CDR1 is SGHTA and CDR2 FQGNSA. The CDR3 bases are TGTGCCAGCAGCTTACGGCCGGGAAGACACTATGGCTACACCTTC. Residues: CASSLRPGRHYGYTF.

The chain recombines TRBV29-1 with TRBJ2-5, with D possibly TRBD2 on 6 matching bases. This CDR3 is built from 12 residues. Trimming pared 6 bases from V and 4 bases from J, leaving 12 bases between. CDR1 is SQVTM and CDR2 is ANQGSEA in the germline V gene. CDR3 region: CSVGLPGETQYF. The CDR3 DNA sequence: TGCAGCGTAGGACTACCCGGAGAGACCCAGTACTTC.

The V gene is TRBV29-1, the J gene TRBJ2-3; D unclear. The CDR3 is 12 amino acids. The germline CDR1 and CDR2 sequences are SQVTM and ANQGSEA. V lost 4 bases, J lost 5 bases, and 10 bases lay in between. CDR3 bases: TGCAGCGTTGTTAGTTTCGAAGATACGCAGTATTTT. Amino acid sequence: CSVVSFEDTQYF.

The chain employs TRBV19 and TRBJ2-2, with D perhaps TRBD1 (6 bases). Germline V gives CDR1 LNHDA, CDR2 SQIVND (reference sequence). V was trimmed by 5 bases and J by 4 bases, leaving 14 bases between them. The CDR3 runs 15 residues. The DNA for the CDR3 is TGTGCCAGTAGTTTGCTCGGCAGGGGCACCGGGGAGCTGTTTTTT. Translating it yields CASSLLGRGTGELFF.

The chain combines TRBV25-1 with TRBJ2-3, with TRBD2 matching over 13 bases. The CDR3 covers 16 residues. J was trimmed by 5 bases and V by 2 bases; bases with no gene match: 4. The germline gives CDR1 MGHDK, CDR2 SYGVNS. In DNA, the CDR3 is TGTGCCAGCAGTGAAAGGACTAGCGGGAGTCAAGATACGCAGTATTTT. It is translated as CASSERTSGSQDTQYF.

This clone was detected only a few times. Other DNA sequences in the sample encode the same CDR3. The chain's CDR3 is CSARDRDEQYF. The CDR3, as DNA: TGCAGTGCTAGAGATCGGGACGAGCAGTACTTC. V usage is TRBV20-1 and J usage is TRBJ2-7; D gene ambiguous. The V gene lost 0 bases and the J gene lost 5 bases, with 5 bases spanning the gap. The germline CDR1 and CDR2 sequences are DFQATT and SNEGSKA (reference sequence). This CDR3 has 11 residues.

CDR3 DNA sequence: TGTGCCAGCGTGACGTGGGGGCGGAATAGGGCAGATACGCAGTATTTT. Translated, it gives CASVTWGRNRADTQYF. The V and J genes are TRBV2 and TRBJ2-3; tentative D call: TRBD1 (6 bases). The V and J ends lost 8 bases and 4 bases respectively, with 22 bases between them. Germline assignment: CDR1 SNHLY and CDR2 FYNNEI. This CDR3 region has 16 residues. Full variable domain (outside the CDR3, taken from reference TRBV2 and TRBJ2-3): EPEVTQTPSHQVTQMGQEVILRCVPISNHLYFYWYRQILGQKVEFLVSFYNNEISEKSEIFDDQFSVERPDGSNFTLKIRSTKLEDSAMYFCASVTWGRNRADTQYFGPGTRLTVL.

In this sample, this clone turned up a few times. V and J are TRBV28 and TRBJ2-7, with D perhaps TRBD2 (6 bases). V gave up 3 bases and J gave up 3 bases, with 15 bases separating them. Looked up from germline, CDR1 is MDHEN and CDR2 is SYDVKM. This CDR3 is built from 15 residues. DNA for the CDR3: TGTGCCAGCAGTTTCTTGGGGGAGGATAACTACGAGCAGTACTTC. Amino acid sequence: CASSFLGEDNYEQYF.

This chain uses TRBV11-3 with TRBJ1-1, with D possibly TRBD1 on 6 matching bases. The germline V gene has CDR1 SGHNT and CDR2 YENEEA. The V end was cut by 3 bases, the J end by 7 bases, with 18 bases between. This CDR3 is built from 15 residues. CDR3 in amino acids: CASSLEPGQGNEAFF. For the CDR3, the DNA is TGTGCCAGCAGCTTGGAACCGGGACAAGGAAATGAAGCTTTCTTT.

The V gene is TRBV5-6, the J gene TRBJ2-7; weak D call: TRBD1 (6 bases). Trimming removed 3 bases from V and 5 bases from J, with 15 bases in between. Germline values: CDR1 SGHDT, CDR2 YYEEEE. The CDR3 consists of 14 residues. The CDR3, as DNA: TGTGCCAGCAGCTCTACTACAGGGTTCAACGAGCAGTACTTC. Translating it yields CASSSTTGFNEQYF.

V and J are TRBV4-3 and TRBJ2-1; 7 bases align to TRBD1. CDR3 length: 15 amino acids. Germline-derived CDR1 and CDR2 are LGHNA and YSLEER. V lost 4 bases to trimming and J lost 3 bases; unmatched junction nucleotides: 6. In DNA, the CDR3 is TGCGCCAGCAGCCCCGGGACAGCGTTCTACAATGAGCAGTTCTTC. Translation gives CASSPGTAFYNEQFF.

The J gene is TRBJ1-1, the V gene TRBV15; TRBD1 agrees at 7 bases. From germline, CDR1 is LNHNV and CDR2 YYDKDF (reference sequence). The CDR3 covers 12 residues. V dropped 0 bases and J dropped 11; count of bases not matched to a gene: 3. The CDR3: CATSRDQQGAFF. Here the CDR3 DNA reads TGTGCCACCAGCAGAGATCAACAGGGGGCTTTCTTT.

The chain joins TRBV5-1 to TRBJ1-2, with 11 nucleotides matching TRBD1. Germline CDR1 is SGHRS and CDR2 is YFSETQ. V lost 5 bases to trimming and J lost 4 bases; unmatched junction nucleotides: 7. The CDR3 totals 15 residues. The CDR3 nucleotides read TGCGCCAGCAGGGTGGACAGGGGGCTAAGCTATGGCTACACCTTC. This translates into CASRVDRGLSYGYTF. The complete variable domain, with remaining parts taken from reference TRBV5-1 and TRBJ1-2, reads KAGVTQTPRYLIKTRGQQVTLSCSPISGHRSVSWYQQTPGQGLQFLFEYFSETQRNKGNFPGRFSGRQFSNSRSEMNVSTLELGDSALYLCASRVDRGLSYGYTFGSGTRLTVV.

The chain links TRBV11-2 to TRBJ2-7, with 10 bases identical to TRBD1. This CDR3 has 15 residues. V was clipped by 3 bases and J by 0 bases; unmatched bases: 2. CDR1 and CDR2 (germline): SGHAT, FQNNGV. CDR3 residues: CASSFGTGVSYEQYF. The CDR3 DNA follows: TGTGCCAGCAGCTTTGGGACAGGGGTCTCCTACGAGCAGTACTTC.

The V gene is TRBV13, the J gene TRBJ2-3; D is possibly TRBD2 (5 bases). This CDR3 is 15 amino acids long. Trimming stripped 0 bases from V and 7 bases from J, with 14 bases between. Per the germline V gene, CDR1 is PRHDT and CDR2 is FYEKMQ (reference sequence). The CDR3: CASSLGGLAEYTQYF. As DNA, the CDR3 is TGTGCCAGCAGCTTAGGAGGGCTAGCTGAGTATACGCAGTATTTT.

The chain links TRBV28 to TRBJ1-5, with TRBD1 identical over 9 bases. Trimming took 4 bases from V and 5 from J; bases not matched to a gene: 3. The CDR3 consists of 14 residues. Germline CDR1 reads MDHEN; CDR2 reads SYDVKM. In nucleotides, the CDR3 is TGTGCCAGCAGTTACAGGGGGCAGGATCAGCCCCAGCATTTT. Amino acids: CASSYRGQDQPQHF.